Shown below are 22 T cell receptor beta chains from a single sample sequenced in a study of cytomegalovirus exposure and HLA in healthy donors. Measured with immunoSEQ multiplex PCR; TCRdb has only the in-frame clones, and not every one. The sample holds about 130,000 clones; 89% are singletons and the top ten take roughly 9.3%. Sequencing was carried out using PBMCs. The receptors were sampled from a woman under 30 in good health and CMV-seropositive.

J is TRBJ1-1 and V is TRBV30; D is unresolved. Germline V gene lookup returns CDR1 GTSNPN and CDR2 SVGIG (reference sequence). CDR3 length: 12 residues. V lost 1 base, J lost 11 bases, and 14 bases lay in between. CDR3 nucleotides: TGTGCCTGGAGTGGCGAGACGTTCGGGGCTTTCTTT. Translation: CAWSGETFGAFF.

The gene calls are TRBV2 and TRBJ2-3; 11 bases are a match to TRBD2. The CDR3 contains 16 residues. V trimming: 2 bases; J trimming: 2 bases; junction bases outside the gene matches: 3. Germline V gene data show CDR1 as SNHLY and CDR2 as FYNNEI. The chain's CDR3 is CASSEFSGGATDTQYF. The CDR3 DNA reads TGTGCCAGCAGTGAATTTAGCGGGGGGGCCACAGATACGCAGTATTTT.

The chain carries TRBV4-1 and TRBJ2-5; maybe TRBD1 (5 bases). The V gene lost 0 bases and the J gene lost 5 bases, with 13 bases spanning the gap. The CDR3 is made up of 15 amino acids. Germline V CDR1 and CDR2: MGHRA, YSYEKL. The CDR3 loop is CASSQDGGALETQYF. The CDR3 DNA is TGCGCCAGCAGCCAAGATGGTGGGGCGCTGGAGACCCAGTACTTC.

This clone was detected only once. The genes are TRBV15 and TRBJ2-7; 7 bases map to TRBD1. The V gene's germline CDR1 is LNHNV and CDR2 YYDKDF (reference sequence). The junction had 6 bases not matched to a gene; V was cut back by 4 bases and J by 3 bases. The CDR3 runs to 14 residues. CDR3 sequence (DNA): TGTGCCACCAGCATCACGGGACAGCTCTACGAGCAGTACTTC. It encodes CATSITGQLYEQYF.

V gene TRBV5-1 combines with J gene TRBJ2-7; the D gene is possibly TRBD1 (6 bases). This CDR3 has 14 amino acids. Germline CDR1 is SGHRS and CDR2 is YFSETQ. The V gene lost 3 bases and the J gene lost 3 bases, with 13 bases spanning the gap. The CDR3 region has the DNA TGCGCCAGCAGCTGGACAGTAGGAGGCTACGAGCAGTACTTC. Encoded protein: CASSWTVGGYEQYF.

V is TRBV28 and J is TRBJ1-5, with 12 bases matching TRBD1. V lost 3 bases, J lost 2 bases, and 14 bases stayed unmatched. Per the germline V gene, CDR1 is MDHEN and CDR2 is SYDVKM. The CDR3 spans 20 residues. The CDR3 DNA sequence: TGTGCCAGCAGTTTGTGGGTAGGGGACAGGGGGCTTATTGGCAATCAGCCCCAGCATTTT. Translated: CASSLWVGDRGLIGNQPQHF.

The CDR3 sequence is CASSAGSYTEAFF. CDR3 DNA sequence: TGTGCCAGCAGTGCCGGGAGCTACACTGAAGCTTTCTTT. The chain joins TRBV6-1 to TRBJ1-1; D is uncertain. The CDR3 length is 13 residues. V was trimmed by 4 bases and J by 3 bases, leaving 9 bases between them. In germline, CDR1 is MNHNS, CDR2 SASEGT.

In this sample, this clone turned up a few times. The genes are TRBV19 and TRBJ2-3; D unclear. The CDR3 has 11 amino acids. Trimming removed 8 bases from V and 4 bases from J, with 7 bases in between. Germline V CDR1 and CDR2: LNHDA, SQIVND (reference sequence). DNA for the CDR3: TGTGCCAGTTCTAGTTCAGATACGCAGTATTTT. This sequence encodes CASSSSDTQYF.

The V call is TRBV28, the J call TRBJ2-3, with D possibly being TRBD2 (5 bases). The germline V and J ends were trimmed by 5 bases and 2 bases, with 8 bases remaining between them. This CDR3 region has 13 residues. Germline CDR1 and CDR2: MDHEN and SYDVKM. The CDR3, as DNA: TGTGCCAGCAGTCCCCGGGACACAGATACGCAGTATTTT. Translation: CASSPRDTDTQYF.

The V gene is TRBV7-9, the J gene TRBJ2-3; perhaps TRBD2 as D (6 bases). V was trimmed by 5 bases and J by 2 bases, leaving 8 bases between them. Germline values: CDR1 SEHNR, CDR2 FQNEAQ (reference sequence). CDR3 length equals 13 residues. In nucleotides, the CDR3 is TGTGCCAGCAGCGGGGGGAACACAGATACGCAGTATTTT. The encoded protein is CASSGGNTDTQYF. Full variable domain (remainder filled in from reference TRBV7-9 and TRBJ2-3): DTGVSQNPRHKITKRGQNVTFRCDPISEHNRLYWYRQTLGQGPEFLTYFQNEAQLEKSRLLSDRFSAERPKGSFSTLEIQRTEQGDSAMYLCASSGGNTDTQYFGPGTRLTVL.

This rearrangement joins TRBV27 to TRBJ2-3; 7 nucleotides agree with TRBD1. V lost 5 bases to trimming and J lost 0 bases; unmatched junction nucleotides: 8. Germline V gene sequence: CDR1 MNHEY, CDR2 SMNVEV (reference sequence). CDR3 size: 16 residues. For the CDR3, the DNA is TGTGCCAGCAGTGAGGACAGGAGACCTAGCACAGATACGCAGTATTTT. It is translated as CASSEDRRPSTDTQYF.

This chain connects TRBV5-1 to TRBJ1-6; 10 nucleotides agree with TRBD1. The trim removed 4 bases at V and 10 bases at J, leaving 8 bases unmatched. CDR3 length: 15 amino acids. The germline gives CDR1 SGHRS, CDR2 YFSETQ. The DNA for the CDR3 is TGCGCCAGCAGCCGGGACAGGGGCACGGGATCACCCCTCCACTTT. Translating it yields CASSRDRGTGSPLHF.

The gene calls are TRBV7-9 and TRBJ1-2; no firm D call. From germline, CDR1 is SEHNR and CDR2 FQNEAQ (reference sequence). The V gene lost 4 bases and the J gene lost 5 bases, with 17 bases spanning the gap. The CDR3 runs 15 residues. In DNA form, the CDR3 reads TGTGCCAGCAGCTCAGAATGGAGCGACCCGTATGGCTACACCTTC. This codes for CASSSEWSDPYGYTF.

The chain carries TRBV7-9 and TRBJ1-2; 8 bases map to TRBD1. The V gene's germline CDR1 is SEHNR and CDR2 FQNEAQ (reference sequence). There are 13 residues in the CDR3. With V trimmed by 4 bases and J by 8 bases, 6 bases remained unmatched. The CDR3 DNA reads as TGTGCCAGCAGCTCGGACAGGGTATGGGGCTACACCTTC. Its translation is CASSSDRVWGYTF.

The gene calls are TRBV14 and TRBJ1-1; no clear D. This CDR3 contains 13 residues. Germline CDR1 is SGHDN and CDR2 is FVKESK. The V and J ends lost 1 base and 7 bases respectively, with 10 bases between them. The CDR3 coding sequence is TGTGCCAGCAGCCAAGTTGTCCGGGGTGAAGCTTTCTTT. As protein: CASSQVVRGEAFF.

The J gene is TRBJ2-5, the V gene TRBV5-4, with D possibly TRBD2 on 6 matching bases. The germline V gene encodes CDR1 SGHNT and CDR2 YYREEE (reference sequence). CDR3 length equals 17 residues. V shed 0 bases and J shed 1 base, with 16 bases lying between them. The CDR3 sequence: CASSLAGARGAQETQYF. The CDR3 coding sequence is TGTGCCAGCAGCTTGGCGGGAGCGCGGGGAGCCCAAGAGACCCAGTACTTC.

This chain links TRBV27 with TRBJ1-4; D possibly corresponds to TRBD1 (6 bases). V lost 4 bases to trimming and J lost 6 bases, with 12 bases between them. The germline gives CDR1 MNHEY, CDR2 SMNVEV (reference sequence). The CDR3 consists of 14 residues. For the CDR3, the DNA is TGTGCCAGCAGTTATGGGCAGGGGCATGAAAAACTGTTTTTT. This codes for CASSYGQGHEKLFF.

The J gene is TRBJ2-7, the V gene TRBV6-5, with TRBD1 matching 10 bases. Germline CDR1 reads MNHEY; CDR2 reads SVGAGI. The CDR3 has 15 amino acids. With V trimmed by 6 bases and J by 0 bases, 5 bases remained unmatched. CDR3 sequence (DNA): TGTGCCAGCAGCGTGGACAGGGGGAGCTCCTACGAGCAGTACTTC. Translation gives CASSVDRGSSYEQYF.

The V gene is TRBV15, the J gene TRBJ1-5, with 9 nucleotides matching TRBD1. Germline trimming cut 1 base from V and 6 bases from J; bases unmatched to any gene: 7. Per germline, CDR1 LNHNV and CDR2 YYDKDF (reference sequence). The CDR3 is made up of 16 amino acids. In DNA form, the CDR3 reads TGTGCCACCAGCAGAGCTGAGACAGGGGGAGGTCAGCCCCAGCATTTT. The encoded protein is CATSRAETGGGQPQHF.

V and J are TRBV6-5 and TRBJ1-6; TRBD1 agrees at 9 bases. Germline values: CDR1 MNHEY, CDR2 SVGAGI. CDR3 length: 15 amino acids. The trim removed 2 bases at V and 7 bases at J, leaving 3 bases unmatched. CDR3 amino acids: CASSYGTGSNSPLHF. The DNA for the CDR3 is TGTGCCAGCAGTTACGGGACAGGGTCCAATTCACCCCTCCACTTT.

The V and J genes are TRBV6-1 and TRBJ1-5; D is ambiguous. The CDR3 has 16 amino acids. V dropped 3 bases and J dropped 3 bases, with 15 bases sitting between them. CDR1 MNHNS and CDR2 SASEGT come from the germline V gene. CDR3 bases: TGTGCCAGCAGTGATGAGTTGACGGGTTTCAATCAGCCCCAGCATTTT. It encodes CASSDELTGFNQPQHF.

This chain uses TRBV6-6 with TRBJ1-2, with TRBD1 identical over 7 bases. Per germline, CDR1 MNHNY and CDR2 SVGAGI (reference sequence). CDR3 size: 13 residues. With 6 bases clipped from V and 3 bases from J, the junction kept 4 bases outside the gene matches. This CDR3 reads CASSPGTDYGYTF. The CDR3 DNA is TGTGCCAGCAGCCCGGGGACAGACTATGGCTACACCTTC.